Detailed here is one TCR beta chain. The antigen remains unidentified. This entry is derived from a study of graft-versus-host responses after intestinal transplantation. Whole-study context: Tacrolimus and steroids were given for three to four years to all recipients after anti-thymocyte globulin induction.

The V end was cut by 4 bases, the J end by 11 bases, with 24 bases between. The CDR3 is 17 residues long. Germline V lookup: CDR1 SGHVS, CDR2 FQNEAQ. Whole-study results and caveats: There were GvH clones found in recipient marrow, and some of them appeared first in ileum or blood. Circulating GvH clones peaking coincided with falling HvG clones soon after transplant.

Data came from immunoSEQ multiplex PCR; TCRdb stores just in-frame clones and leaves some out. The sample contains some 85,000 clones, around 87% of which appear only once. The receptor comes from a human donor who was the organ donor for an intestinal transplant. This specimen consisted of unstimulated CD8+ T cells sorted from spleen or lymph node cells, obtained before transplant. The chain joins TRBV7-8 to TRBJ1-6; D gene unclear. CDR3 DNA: TGTGCCAGCAGCTATCAGCAGACGGGCGGCTTAGGGACACCCCTCCACTTT. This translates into CASSYQQTGGLGTPLHF.